The T cell receptor (beta chain) under discussion was sequenced for a study of shared clonotypes between healthy human individuals. Study context: Each donor's CD8 memory used one plate, CD8 naive two, each CD4 subset three.

Study-level results: In general, naive subsets displayed greater estimated richness than memory subsets did.

The method was immunoSEQ multiplex PCR; TCRdb's version includes in-frame clones alone and lacks a portion of them. This sample has 2 million to 3 million clones, with 93% found just once. Germline-derived CDR1 and CDR2 are SGHKS and YYEKEE (reference sequence). The V end lost 1 base, the J end lost 0 bases, and 8 bases lay between the germline ends. The CDR3 length is 14 residues. Comment on this clone: Its specificity is unknown.

Partitioning of CD4+ cells yielded a CD45RA+ naive subset and a CD45RA-negative memory subset. The genes are TRBV5-5 and TRBJ2-7; a possible D gene is TRBD1 (6 bases). The sequence came from a man aged 18 to 30 in good health. Some clones in this sample may be carry-over from other donors' samples. The material sequenced was naive CD4+ T cells from PBMCs. Stated subset: CD45RA+ positively selected. Here the CDR3 DNA reads TGTGCCAGCAGCTTGCGGGACAACTCCTACGAGCAGTACTTC. This gives the protein CASSLRDNSYEQYF.